The 25 T cell receptor beta chains below come from one sample, sequenced in a study of cytomegalovirus exposure and HLA in healthy donors. The PCR ran on 60 Vbeta and 13 Jbeta primers. Produced via immunoSEQ multiplex PCR; TCRdb's table is partial and in-frame only. The sample consists of some 120,000 clones, about 74% of them appearing once. Sequencing was performed on PBMCs. The source of these receptors is a woman aged 45-59 years in good health and CMV-seropositive.

This chain links TRBV4-3 with TRBJ2-6; D possibly corresponds to TRBD2 (6 bases). This CDR3 region has 18 residues. Germline V gene sequence: CDR1 LGHNA, CDR2 YSLEER. V shed 0 bases and J shed 0 bases, with 12 bases lying between them. DNA of the CDR3: TGCGCCAGCAGCCAAGATATGGGGGGTTACTCTGGGGCCAACGTCCTGACTTTC. Translating it yields CASSQDMGGYSGANVLTF.

The gene calls are TRBV6-5 and TRBJ2-3; the match to TRBD2 covers 7 bases. The V gene end was trimmed by 1 base and the J gene end by 1 base; junction bases not matched to a gene: 2. The CDR3 spans 15 residues. Germline V gene sequence: CDR1 MNHEY, CDR2 SVGAGI. The CDR3 sequence is CASSYFSGGTDTQYF. For the CDR3, the DNA is TGTGCCAGCAGTTACTTCAGCGGGGGCACAGATACGCAGTATTTT.

The chain has TRBV6-1 and TRBJ2-7; no clear D gene. Trimming removed 7 bases at V and 1 base at J, with 17 bases between. In germline, CDR1 is MNHNS, CDR2 SASEGT. This CDR3 has 15 residues. The CDR3 loop reads CASKPGHSISYEQYF. Here the CDR3 DNA reads TGTGCCAGCAAACCAGGTCACTCGATTTCCTACGAGCAGTACTTC.

In this sample, this clone is medium-sized. The chain uses TRBV25-1 and TRBJ1-4, with a possible D match to TRBD1 (5 bases). Germline loops: CDR1 MGHDK, CDR2 SYGVNS. This CDR3 is built from 14 residues. Trimming left V 5 bases short and J 5 bases short, with 12 bases between. CDR3 protein: CASSLGGTNEKLFF. Written as DNA, the CDR3 is TGTGCCAGCAGTCTGGGGGGGACGAATGAAAAACTGTTTTTT.

The chain recombines TRBV4-2 with TRBJ2-5; D tentatively reads TRBD1 or TRBD2 (5 bases each). V was cut by 4 bases and J by 11 bases, with 17 bases left in between. The CDR3 has 13 residues. From germline, CDR1 is LGHNA and CDR2 YNFKEQ. In nucleotides, the CDR3 is TGTGCCAGCAGCCGAGAGGGCAGGGCAGAGCAGTACTTC. Residues: CASSREGRAEQYF.

The V call is TRBV10-3, the J call TRBJ1-5; 7 positions agree with TRBD1. Germline V gives CDR1 ENHRY, CDR2 SYGVKD. The CDR3 loop spans 14 amino acids. Germline trimming cut 6 bases from V and 7 bases from J; bases unmatched to any gene: 9. For the CDR3, the DNA is TGTGCCATCAGACCTACAGGGGTAGACCAGCCCCAGCATTTT. Its protein is CAIRPTGVDQPQHF.

The V call is TRBV2, the J call TRBJ2-2, with D tentatively TRBD1 (6 bases). V dropped 4 bases and J dropped 7 bases, with 13 bases sitting between them. In germline, CDR1 is SNHLY, CDR2 FYNNEI. CDR3 length equals 14 residues. The CDR3 coding sequence is TGTGCCAGCAGTGCAGGGGCCGCAGGCGGGGAGCTGTTTTTT. This sequence encodes CASSAGAAGGELFF. The full variable domain, in which reference TRBV2 and TRBJ2-2 provide the parts outside the CDR3, is EPEVTQTPSHQVTQMGQEVILRCVPISNHLYFYWYRQILGQKVEFLVSFYNNEISEKSEIFDDQFSVERPDGSNFTLKIRSTKLEDSAMYFCASSAGAAGGELFFGEGSRLTVL.

The chain employs TRBV9 and TRBJ2-3; no clear D gene. The CDR3 spans 15 residues. In germline, CDR1 is SGDLS, CDR2 YYNGEE. V dropped 0 bases and J dropped 2 bases, with 10 bases sitting between them. The CDR3 spells CASSVGHYYTDTQYF. The DNA for the CDR3 is TGTGCCAGCAGCGTAGGTCACTACTACACAGATACGCAGTATTTT.

The V call is TRBV5-1, the J call TRBJ1-1; a possible D gene is TRBD1 (5 bases). Trimming shortened V by 4 bases and J by 1 base, and 17 bases separated the two germline ends. The germline gives CDR1 SGHRS, CDR2 YFSETQ. This CDR3 has 16 residues. The CDR3 DNA is TGCGCCAGCAGCCCCCGACAGATTTTTGGGAACACTGAAGCTTTCTTT. Its translation is CASSPRQIFGNTEAFF.

This chain joins TRBV18 and TRBJ2-1; 8 nucleotides line up with TRBD2. Germline V gene sequence: CDR1 KGHSH, CDR2 LQKENI. Germline trimming cut 3 bases from V and 9 bases from J; bases unmatched to any gene: 1. The CDR3 loop spans 12 amino acids. The CDR3 spells CASSPTSGEQFF. The CDR3 nucleotides read TGTGCCAGCTCACCTACTAGCGGTGAGCAGTTCTTC.

The chain recombines TRBV9 with TRBJ2-1; tentatively, D is TRBD2 (6 bases). Deletions cut 3 bases from V and 2 bases from J, with 9 bases between. This CDR3 is built from 14 residues. Looked up from germline, CDR1 is SGDLS and CDR2 is YYNGEE. The CDR3 here is CASSGSGAYNEQFF. CDR3 nucleotides: TGTGCCAGCAGCGGTTCGGGAGCCTACAATGAGCAGTTCTTC.

This clone is medium-sized (0.01 to 0.1%). The J gene is TRBJ2-5, the V gene TRBV29-1; D remains unclear. Trimming removed 7 bases at V and 2 bases at J, with 8 bases between. CDR1 SQVTM and CDR2 ANQGSEA come from the germline V gene. The length of the CDR3 is 11 residues. The CDR3: CSGNLQETQYF. The CDR3 region has the DNA TGCAGCGGAAACTTGCAAGAGACCCAGTACTTC.

The chain uses TRBV4-1 and TRBJ2-5; TRBD1 aligns across 11 bases. The CDR3 has 16 residues. V lost 0 bases, J lost 5 bases, and 5 bases stayed unmatched. CDR1 and CDR2 (germline): MGHRA, YSYEKL. This chain's CDR3 is CASSQEGQGGHETQYF. CDR3 nucleotides: TGCGCCAGCAGCCAAGAGGGACAGGGGGGTCATGAGACCCAGTACTTC.

The chain employs TRBV2 and TRBJ1-6, with 7 bases aligning to TRBD1. Looked up from germline, CDR1 is SNHLY and CDR2 is FYNNEI. V lost 7 bases to trimming and J lost 4 bases; unmatched junction nucleotides: 10. The CDR3 has 16 residues. DNA for the CDR3: TGTGCCAGCACCCAGGAGGACAGGAGTTATAATTCACCCCTCCACTTT. Protein product: CASTQEDRSYNSPLHF. The full variable domain, its missing parts supplied by reference TRBV2 and TRBJ1-6, is EPEVTQTPSHQVTQMGQEVILRCVPISNHLYFYWYRQILGQKVEFLVSFYNNEISEKSEIFDDQFSVERPDGSNFTLKIRSTKLEDSAMYFCASTQEDRSYNSPLHFGNGTRLTVT.

This sequence joins TRBV18 and TRBJ1-1; 8 bases align to TRBD1. The CDR3 spans 12 residues. The germline V gene encodes CDR1 KGHSH and CDR2 LQKENI. V was pared by 3 bases and J by 11 bases, with 5 bases of the junction left unmatched. The CDR3 reads CASSPATGVAFF. DNA of the CDR3: TGTGCCAGCTCACCCGCGACAGGGGTGGCTTTCTTT. The whole variable domain, filled in from reference TRBV18 and TRBJ1-1, reads NAGVMQNPRHLVRRRGQEARLRCSPMKGHSHVYWYRQLPEEGLKFMVYLQKENIIDESGMPKERFSAEFPKEGPSILRIQQVVRGDSAAYFCASSPATGVAFFGQGTRLTVV.

The table lists this clone with a few counts. The chain combines TRBV28 with TRBJ1-4; 10 bases are a match to TRBD1. The CDR3 has 17 amino acids. Germline trimming cut 7 bases from V and 8 bases from J; bases unmatched to any gene: 16. CDR1 and CDR2 (germline): MDHEN, SYDVKM. This chain's CDR3 is CASTDADRGEFGEKLFF. The CDR3 DNA reads TGTGCCAGCACCGATGCGGACAGGGGGGAATTCGGAGAAAAACTGTTTTTT.

In its sample, this clone was seen a few times. This chain connects TRBV2 to TRBJ2-2; tentative D call: TRBD1 (6 bases). The CDR3 length is 13 residues. The V gene's germline CDR1 is SNHLY and CDR2 FYNNEI. Trimming removed 7 bases from V and 7 bases from J, with 13 bases in between. CDR3 region: CASTLGGGGELFF. CDR3 sequence (DNA): TGTGCCAGCACCCTTGGGGGCGGCGGGGAGCTGTTTTTT.

The chain uses TRBV2 and TRBJ2-5, with TRBD1 as a possible D gene (6 bases). Deletions cut 5 bases from V and 5 bases from J, with 15 bases between. This CDR3 is 14 amino acids long. Germline V CDR1 and CDR2: SNHLY, FYNNEI. DNA for the CDR3: TGTGCCAGCAGTTATTCGGGACAATCCGAGACCCAGTACTTC. Its protein product is CASSYSGQSETQYF.

V and J are TRBV10-3 and TRBJ1-1, with 7 bases that match TRBD1. V was clipped by 3 bases and J by 0 bases; unmatched bases: 1. This CDR3 has 14 amino acids. Germline-derived CDR1 and CDR2 are ENHRY and SYGVKD. The CDR3 here is CAISDGTVNTEAFF. The CDR3 DNA reads TGTGCCATCAGTGATGGGACAGTGAACACTGAAGCTTTCTTT.

The CDR3 coding sequence is TGTGCCAGCTCACCACCCTCGCAGGGCCTTCTTCAGTACTTC. Translated, it gives CASSPPSQGLLQYF. The V call is TRBV18, the J call TRBJ2-7, with D possibly matching TRBD1 (5 bases). The CDR3 is made up of 14 amino acids. V gave up 0 bases and J gave up 10 bases, with 16 bases separating them. In germline, CDR1 is KGHSH, CDR2 LQKENI. The full variable domain, rest sourced from reference TRBV18 and TRBJ2-7, is NAGVMQNPRHLVRRRGQEARLRCSPMKGHSHVYWYRQLPEEGLKFMVYLQKENIIDESGMPKERFSAEFPKEGPSILRIQQVVRGDSAAYFCASSPPSQGLLQYFGPGTRLTVT.

The rearrangement links TRBV11-2 to TRBJ2-5; 10 nucleotides agree with TRBD2. Trimming cost V 5 bases and J 2 bases; bases outside gene matches: 2. CDR1 SGHAT and CDR2 FQNNGV come from the germline V gene. The CDR3 length is 14 residues. CDR3 sequence reads: CASSSSGRQETQYF. DNA of the CDR3: TGTGCCAGCAGCAGTAGCGGGAGGCAAGAGACCCAGTACTTC.

The CDR3 sequence is CASSLAVSDNQPQHF. Written as DNA, the CDR3 is TGCGCCAGCAGCCTTGCGGTTTCGGACAATCAGCCCCAGCATTTT. The J gene is TRBJ1-5, the V gene TRBV4-1; D ambiguous. The V end lost 4 bases, the J end lost 3 bases, and 13 bases lay between the germline ends. The CDR3 loop spans 15 amino acids. CDR1 and CDR2 (germline): MGHRA, YSYEKL.

This clone was picked up one time. The V gene is TRBV6-5, the J gene TRBJ2-7; TRBD1 agrees at 7 bases. The CDR3 totals 16 residues. J was trimmed by 3 bases and V by 0 bases; bases with no gene match: 8. Germline values: CDR1 MNHEY, CDR2 SVGAGI. The CDR3 sequence is CASSYSSEGGYYEQYF. For the CDR3, the DNA is TGTGCCAGCAGTTACTCGAGTGAAGGGGGCTACTACGAGCAGTACTTC.

This clone was seen more than once but under ten times. V gene TRBV7-9 combines with J gene TRBJ2-5; 8 bases match TRBD1. The length of the CDR3 is 17 residues. V was pared by 5 bases and J by 4 bases, with 15 bases of the junction left unmatched. CDR1 SEHNR and CDR2 FQNEAQ come from the germline V gene (reference sequence). This CDR3 is CASSPGQGDMGAETQYF. DNA of the CDR3: TGTGCCAGCAGCCCCGGACAGGGAGACATGGGGGCAGAGACCCAGTACTTC. Full variable domain (rest looked up from reference TRBV7-9 and TRBJ2-5): DTGVSQNPRHKITKRGQNVTFRCDPISEHNRLYWYRQTLGQGPEFLTYFQNEAQLEKSRLLSDRFSAERPKGSFSTLEIQRTEQGDSAMYLCASSPGQGDMGAETQYFGPGTRLLVL.

V is TRBV7-9 and J is TRBJ2-5; 16 bases line up with TRBD2. Germline CDR1 is SEHNR and CDR2 is FQNEAQ (reference sequence). CDR3 length: 17 amino acids. With V trimmed by 4 bases and J by 5 bases, 7 bases remained unmatched. The CDR3: CASSSGTSGGAGETQYF. The CDR3, as DNA: TGTGCCAGCAGCTCCGGGACTAGCGGGGGGGCTGGTGAGACCCAGTACTTC.